Below are 7 T cell receptor beta chains sequenced from a single sample in a study of T cells in localized non-small cell lung cancer. The repertoire was sequenced with immunoSEQ multiplex PCR; TCRdb's copy has only in-frame clones and lacks some. This sample has about 34,000 clones, with under 95% found just once. Sequenced material: peripheral blood, taken before any cancer treatment. Receptor source: a woman aged 35 to 69 with stage I lung adenocarcinoma.

This rearrangement joins TRBV27 to TRBJ2-7, with D possibly matching TRBD1 (6 bases). Trimming left V 5 bases short and J 0 bases short, with 23 bases between. The CDR3 sequence is 18 residues long. Germline-derived CDR1 and CDR2 are MNHEY and SMNVEV (reference sequence). The CDR3, as DNA: TGTGCCAGCAGTCTGATGTATCGATCAGGGGTTACCTCCTACGAGCAGTACTTC. Protein: CASSLMYRSGVTSYEQYF.

V is TRBV28 and J is TRBJ2-3; D is unresolved. Germline loops: CDR1 MDHEN, CDR2 SYDVKM. The CDR3 runs to 14 residues. Between the trimmed V and J ends, which lost 4 bases and 2 bases, there was a span of 10 bases. CDR3 sequence reads: CASSSQYVTDTQYF. CDR3 sequence (DNA): TGTGCCAGCAGTTCACAATACGTCACAGATACGCAGTATTTT.

The V call is TRBV4-3, the J call TRBJ2-3, with 10 nucleotides matching TRBD2. CDR1 and CDR2 (germline): LGHNA, YSLEER. Unmatched junction bases numbered 5, after V lost 6 bases and J lost 2 bases. The CDR3 has 15 amino acids. This CDR3 is CASSRLAGSTDTQYF. The CDR3 nucleotides read TGCGCCAGCAGTCGACTAGCGGGCTCCACAGATACGCAGTATTTT.

The V call is TRBV7-2, the J call TRBJ2-1; maybe TRBD1 (5 bases). The CDR3 has 17 residues. CDR1 is SGHTA and CDR2 is FQGNSA in the germline V gene. Trimming pared 3 bases from V and 9 bases from J, leaving 24 bases between. CDR3 in amino acids: CASSFILWGQLRAEQFF. CDR3 in DNA: TGTGCCAGCAGCTTCATCCTGTGGGGCCAGCTCCGGGCTGAGCAGTTCTTC.

The chain combines TRBV25-1 with TRBJ1-1; D ambiguous. Trimming removed 7 bases from V and 3 bases from J, with 15 bases in between. This CDR3 contains 14 residues. Germline lookup yields CDR1 MGHDK and CDR2 SYGVNS. The CDR3 spells CASKSGSLHTEAFF. The CDR3 region has the DNA TGTGCCAGCAAGTCCGGATCTTTGCACACTGAAGCTTTCTTT.

The chain combines TRBV5-1 with TRBJ1-2; TRBD1 matches at 9 bases. This CDR3 has 14 residues. V lost 4 bases to trimming and J lost 3 bases; unmatched junction nucleotides: 4. CDR1 is SGHRS, CDR2 YFSETQ, per germline. The CDR3 nucleotides read TGCGCCAGCAGCCTGGGACAGGGAGACTATGGCTACACCTTC. Its translation is CASSLGQGDYGYTF.

This clone has just a few counts. The rearrangement joins TRBV19 to TRBJ2-1, with no clear D. Deletions cut 3 bases from V and 0 bases from J, with 9 bases between. Germline values: CDR1 LNHDA, CDR2 SQIVND (reference sequence). The CDR3 loop spans 15 amino acids. The CDR3 spells CASSMGHSSYNEQFF. For the CDR3, the DNA is TGTGCCAGTAGTATGGGTCACAGCTCCTACAATGAGCAGTTCTTC.